This T cell receptor (beta chain) derives from a study of patients and donors after allogeneic stem cell transplantation. This clonotype has a handful of counts. This CDR3 has 14 residues. Deletions cut 6 bases from V and 9 bases from J, with 18 bases between. TCRdb redid the calling of the RT-PCR reads with MiXCR, one entry per CDR3 protein. The profile covers roughly 200,000 distinct CDR3 sequences, with around two fifths appearing a single time and 33% taken by the ten largest. The source of this sequence is a human donor who was either an allogeneic HSCT recipient or a stem cell or donor lymphocyte infusion donor (not recorded which). It is not recorded whose cells these are; they may come from a transplant donor. V gene TRBV12-3 or TRBV12-4 combines with J gene TRBJ1-5, with a possible D match to TRBD1 (5 bases). The sequencing sample was made of blood, either unsorted or a sorted T cell fraction (not recorded which). CDR3 in DNA: TGTGCCAGCAGCCCAAGGCAGGGTAACTCGCCCCAGCATTTT. It translates to CASSPRQGNSPQHF.